This T cell receptor (beta chain) appears in the sequencing data of a study of human T cells and chemical hapten exposure. On the study more broadly: All patients underwent weekly scalp dosing with diphenylcyclopropenone for the full roughly 25-week study.

V was clipped by 7 bases and J by 3 bases, with 10 bases between them. The CDR3 covers 13 residues. TCRdb processed the RACE reads anew with MiXCR; each CDR3 protein has one entry. The data show around 180,000 distinct CDR3 sequences, with under 35% seen just once and 2.9% held by the top ten. Study-level points and caveats: Compared with pre-sensitization or healthy control sets, expanded TCRs clustered more.

There are a few counts of this clonotype. Its specificity is not known. As for time point: pre-sensitization, week 0. Treatment of the sample: therapeutic diphenylcyclopropenone sensitization with weekly scalp DPC. The source is a woman in her 30s with alopecia areata. Some clones in this sample may be carry-over from other donors' samples. This material consisted of whole blood, taken in connection with sensitization to the hapten diphenylcyclopropenone (DPC). The genes are TRBV12-3 or TRBV12-4 and TRBJ1-5; D not resolved. The DNA of the CDR3 is TGTGCCAGCACCCCATCGGCCAATCAGCCCCAGCATTTT. Encoded protein: CASTPSANQPQHF.